Only a few counts were recorded for the clone carrying this TCR delta chain. TCRdb's entry gives the protein of a much larger clone, which mismatches this DNA's translation at residue 12, likely from a read error; the protein reported here is translated from the DNA. TCRdb applied CATT to the multiplex PCR reads for clone calling. The data contain about 57,000 delta-chain clones, around 1.7% of them seen just once; the ten biggest clones take up over 12%. Germline loops: CDR1 GEAIGNYY, CDR2 EKD. The CDR3 sequence is 17 residues long. V shed 0 bases and J 3 bases; nucleotides not matched to a gene: 12. Flow sorting of PBMC yielded separate Vgamma9/Vdelta2+ and Vdelta2-negative gammadelta T cell populations for bulk repertoire analysis. The record originates from a study of γδ T cells in repeated Plasmodium falciparum infection.

The material sequenced was gamma-delta T cells from blood. The sequence derives from a pool of human donors (malaria-infected and uninfected, not separated). The gene calls are TRDV2 and TRDJ1; TRDD3 agrees at 7 bases. CDR3: CACDTGFGGPYPDKLIF. In DNA, the CDR3 is TGTGCCTGTGACACCGGTTTTGGGGGACCGTACCCCGATAAACTCATCTTT.